The rows below give T cell receptor beta chains drawn from one sample of a study of draining lymph node invasion in breast cancer. MiXCR, applied by TCRdb to the bulk RNA-seq reads, yields one record per CDR3 protein. The profile shows more than 3,000 distinct CDR3 sequences, over 60% of them singletons. Sequencing was carried out using sorted memory CD4+ effector T cells from a lymph node. The receptor source for this set is a female donor with luminal breast cancer. The CDR3 runs from the conserved cysteine through the conserved F or W.

v_gene	j_gene	CDR3aa
TRBV5-4	TRBJ1-4	CASSLDWGINEKLFF
TRBV5-4	TRBJ2-2	CASHYPSTGELIF
TRBV5-6	TRBJ2-7	CASSRGGGAYEQYF
TRBV11-1	TRBJ2-3	CASSLGAPDTDTQYF
TRBV6-5	TRBJ2-7	CASSRQGVPYEQYF
TRBV6-2/TRBV6-3	TRBJ2-1	CASSYRAGIYNEQFF
TRBV5-6	TRBJ2-1	CASSLDTYEQFF
TRBV5-1	TRBJ1-1	CASSLAFSDTEAFF
TRBV6-2/TRBV6-3	TRBJ2-5	CASSYFSPGSETQYF
TRBV30	TRBJ1-3	CAWRLLGRGGNTIYF
TRBV6-5	TRBJ1-6	CASSYDRGGPLHF
TRBV6-6	TRBJ1-1	CASSLTGQGTEAFF
TRBV4-2	TRBJ2-3	CASSSAAGGTSTDTQYF
TRBV2	TRBJ1-2	CASSEHTSYGYTF
TRBV12-3/TRBV12-4	TRBJ2-1	CASARTGSSYNEQFF
TRBV12-3/TRBV12-4	TRBJ1-1	CASSHRTGGLNTEAFF
TRBV11-3	TRBJ1-1	CASSPPGQGWDEAFF
TRBV20-1	TRBJ2-7	CSARPGQGALDEQYF
TRBV6-2/TRBV6-3	TRBJ2-1	CASSLPGSGRSEQFF
TRBV12-3/TRBV12-4	TRBJ1-1	CASSLGQGRNTEAFF
TRBV4-2	TRBJ1-1	CASSRGEGRDTEAFF
TRBV5-5	TRBJ2-5	CASSISGRAGETQYF
TRBV4-2	TRBJ2-7	CASSLRGLGEEQYF
TRBV7-7	TRBJ1-1	CASSPGASWVTEAFF
TRBV7-9	TRBJ1-2	CASSLNVGVDYGYTF
TRBV5-4	TRBJ2-5	CASSLQGPQETQYF
TRBV20-1	TRBJ1-5	CSARETWDYSNQPQHF
TRBV6-1	TRBJ1-6	CASRGQGNSPLHF
TRBV12-3/TRBV12-4	TRBJ1-3	CASSLGPRSGNTIYF
TRBV12-3/TRBV12-4	TRBJ2-7	CASLTGVSYEQYF
TRBV6-2/TRBV6-3	TRBJ1-1	CASTGHTNTEAFF
TRBV12-3/TRBV12-4	TRBJ1-5	CASSFGTGAGAQHF
TRBV20-1	TRBJ1-6	CSALDLWEGNNSPLHF
TRBV5-1	TRBJ1-1	CASQINQENTEAFF
TRBV7-9	TRBJ1-2	CASQQGDVKTF
TRBV2	TRBJ1-1	CASSDRGTGASEAFF
TRBV20-1	TRBJ1-1	CSARRETEAFF
TRBV5-4	TRBJ2-1	CASNRGDEQFF
TRBV24-1	TRBJ2-1	CATSDPGQGAKNEQFF
TRBV24-1	TRBJ2-3	CATSDRDGAHTDTQYF
TRBV28	TRBJ2-3	CASSLIGLGNNADTQYF
TRBV30	TRBJ1-2	CAWSLGRGYTF
TRBV11-2	TRBJ2-1	CASSLGSPEQFF
TRBV20-1	TRBJ2-7	CSARDRVTGDEQYF
TRBV29-1	TRBJ1-2	CSVQGYGYTF
TRBV19	TRBJ1-1	CASSVRGRTEAFF
TRBV9	TRBJ1-6	CASSVDSVTPLHF
TRBV19	TRBJ1-1	CATRTTHTGGEAFF
TRBV4-2	TRBJ1-4	CASSPWTAHEKLFF
TRBV4-3	TRBJ1-5	CASSQEQGGNQPQHF
TRBV5-4	TRBJ2-7	CASSFYGGTSYEQYF
TRBV3-1	TRBJ1-1	CASSPIGSTEAFF
TRBV6-2/TRBV6-3	TRBJ2-2	CASSPAISGPGELFF
TRBV20-1	TRBJ2-1	CSARGAGGTSGSNEQFF
TRBV3-1	TRBJ2-1	CASSHGGITYNEQFF
TRBV20-1	TRBJ1-5	CSASPTDSQHF
TRBV5-1	TRBJ2-3	CASSELTDTQYF